The present TCR beta chain was sequenced within a study of patients and donors after allogeneic stem cell transplantation (TCRdb year 2020). A remark on this clonotype: Its recognized antigen is unknown. No quality values exist for individual bases; no much larger clone is one base distant.

The library was generated by RT-PCR. Sequenced on a NextSeq 550. Through fastp at Q25 and MiXCR, TCRdb rebuilt clones from the public reads, retaining in-frame beta chains. When rows share a CDR3 protein, they turn into one entry using the most common DNA and genes. This sample has 390,000 or so distinct CDR3 sequences in its table, and around 15% of those were observed once. Roughly 7.2% of the sample lies in the top ten. The CDR3, from cysteine to phenylalanine, totals 13 residues. The CDR3 DNA has 39 bases and is translated from base 1. From a lookup of the germline V gene, CDR1 and CDR2 are SGHRS and YFSETQ. V is shortened by 0 bases, J by 6 bases, and the region joining them spans 9 bases.

The rearranged chain carries TRBV5-1 and TRBJ1-1; matching of 5 bases hints at TRBD1 as the D gene. Sequencing was done on a sample of blood, either unsorted or a sorted T cell fraction (not recorded which). This TCR was recovered from a human donor who was either an allogeneic HSCT recipient or a stem cell or donor lymphocyte infusion donor (not recorded which). It is not recorded whose cells these are; they may come from a transplant donor. The CDR3 amino acid sequence is: CASSLAGGAEAFF. The nucleotide sequence reads TGCGCCAGCAGCTTGGCGGGGGGGGCTGAAGCTTTCTTT.